The sequence of this T cell receptor beta chain was determined in a study of Graves' ophthalmopathy and Graves' hyperthyroidism. As the template, RNA transcripts were used to amplify TCR beta CDR3 regions. An opening RT-PCR round employed HTBI primers and preceded a second-round multiplex PCR. Using its own MiXCR run on the multiplex PCR reads, TCRdb lists one record per CDR3 protein. The sample contains roughly 1.1 million distinct CDR3 sequences, roughly 35% of which appear only once. This clonotype was counted once. The antigen is undetermined. Looked up from germline, CDR1 is WSHSY and CDR2 is SAAADI. Losses at the gene ends were 10 bases for V and 8 bases for J; bases not matched to a gene: 4. The CDR3 is made up of 12 amino acids. Study-wide results and caveats: Most expanded thyroid clonotypes above 0.001 frequency also appeared in blood.

The chain carries TRBV10-2 and TRBJ1-4; 10 nucleotides match TRBD1. The sequenced sample consisted of peripheral blood or thyroid tissue (not recorded which). The TCR comes from an adult man with Graves' hyperthyroidism. The CDR3 sequence is CATEGQGEKLFF. CDR3 DNA sequence: TGCGCCACTGAGGGACAGGGGGAAAAACTGTTTTTT.